This TCR beta chain was sequenced in a study of blood T cell repertoires in COVID-19. Study background: Samples taken during acute and convalescent COVID-19 were collected in the United States, Italy and Spain. T cells, B-cell-depleted T cells, or PBMCs provided the cDNA or gDNA that served as material.

This clone came up a few times. In the study's own analysis: Estimates of nucleated cell counts were drawn from the amplification of reference gene primers. Only in-frame clones appear in the TCRdb table, and some are missing; sequencing was by immunoSEQ multiplex PCR. V, J and clone size are those of that table, while D and trimming were read from the DNA. The sample lists 250,000 to 300,000 clones; around 90% were seen once. V shed 5 bases and J 10 bases; nucleotides not matched to a gene: 8. Germline V gene lookup returns CDR1 LNHNV and CDR2 YYDKDF (reference sequence). The CDR3 sequence is 14 residues long.

J is TRBJ1-6 and V is TRBV15; TRBD1 aligns across 7 bases. This clonotype was obtained from a man aged 50-59 years with acute or convalescent COVID-19. The sample comprised peripheral blood. Here the CDR3 reads CATSRGTEGSPLHF. The DNA of the CDR3 is TGTGCCACCAGCCGAGGGACAGAGGGCTCACCCCTCCACTTT.